The entry below describes one T cell receptor beta chain. Its specificity is unknown. cDNA libraries for TCR alpha and TCR beta, carrying sample barcodes and UMIs, came from 5'RACE with constant-segment primers. TCRdb ran MiXCR on the 5' RACE reads and lists one entry per CDR3 protein. The sample yields around 130,000 distinct CDR3 sequences, 15% to 20% seen once. The CDR3 extends over 17 amino acids. Germline CDR1 reads LGHNA; CDR2 reads YSLEER. Trimming removed 4 bases from V and 1 base from J; junction bases left unmatched: 11. The sample is drawn from a study of T-cell memory formation after mild COVID-19. Whole-study findings and limits: Among contracting clones, CD4+ were mainly CM/EM and CD8+ enriched in EMRA. Contracting clones from day 15 to 85 showed balanced CD4/CD8; later expanders favored CD4+.

V and J are TRBV4-3 and TRBJ2-5, with 8 bases identical to TRBD2. Sequencing input: PBMCs or a T cell subset sorted from them (not recorded which). The receptor comes from a young man who had mild COVID-19 (a few samples of this study predate the infection). Cell type and time point are not known. DNA of the CDR3: TGCGCCAGCAGCCGGACCGGGGTAGCGGGAAGCCAAGAGACCCAGTACTTC. The encoded protein is CASSRTGVAGSQETQYF.